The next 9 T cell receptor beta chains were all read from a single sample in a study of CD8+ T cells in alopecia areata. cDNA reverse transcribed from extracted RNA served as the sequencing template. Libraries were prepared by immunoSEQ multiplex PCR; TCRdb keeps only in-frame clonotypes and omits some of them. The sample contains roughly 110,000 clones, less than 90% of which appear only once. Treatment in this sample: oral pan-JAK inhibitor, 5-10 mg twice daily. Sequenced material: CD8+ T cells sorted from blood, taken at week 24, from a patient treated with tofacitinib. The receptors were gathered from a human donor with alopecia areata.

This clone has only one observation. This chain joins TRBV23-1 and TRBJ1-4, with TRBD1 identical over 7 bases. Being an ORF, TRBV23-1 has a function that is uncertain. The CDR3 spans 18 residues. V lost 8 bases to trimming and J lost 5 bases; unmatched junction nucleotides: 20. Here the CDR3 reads CASGPETSSGQLNEKLFF. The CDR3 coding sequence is TGCGCCAGCGGACCAGAAACAAGCTCGGGACAGCTGAATGAAAAACTGTTTTTT.

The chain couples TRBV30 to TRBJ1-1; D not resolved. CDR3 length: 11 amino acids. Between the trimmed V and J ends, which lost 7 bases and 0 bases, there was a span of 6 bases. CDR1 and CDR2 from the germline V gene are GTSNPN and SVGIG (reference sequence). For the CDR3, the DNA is TGTGCCTTGTACATGAACACTGAAGCTTTCTTT. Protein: CALYMNTEAFF.

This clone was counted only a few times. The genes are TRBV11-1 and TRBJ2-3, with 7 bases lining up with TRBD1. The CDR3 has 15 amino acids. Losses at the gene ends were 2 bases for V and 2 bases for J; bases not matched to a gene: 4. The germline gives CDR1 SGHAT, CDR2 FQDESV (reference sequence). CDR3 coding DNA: TGTGCCAGCAGCTTATGGGACAGCCACACAGATACGCAGTATTTT. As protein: CASSLWDSHTDTQYF.

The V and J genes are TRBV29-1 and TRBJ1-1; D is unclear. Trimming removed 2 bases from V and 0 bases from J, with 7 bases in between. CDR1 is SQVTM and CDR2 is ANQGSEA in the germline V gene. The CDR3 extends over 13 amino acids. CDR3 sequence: CSVEYGVNTEAFF. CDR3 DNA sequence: TGCAGCGTTGAATACGGGGTGAACACTGAAGCTTTCTTT.

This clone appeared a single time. This CDR3 is CASTKGGSEQYF. CDR3 in DNA: TGCGCCAGCACCAAGGGAGGATCCGAGCAGTACTTC. The J gene is TRBJ2-7, the V gene TRBV10-2; D might be TRBD2 (6 bases). CDR3 length equals 12 residues. V shed 7 bases and J shed 6 bases, with 13 bases lying between them. The germline CDR1 and CDR2 sequences are WSHSY and SAAADI.

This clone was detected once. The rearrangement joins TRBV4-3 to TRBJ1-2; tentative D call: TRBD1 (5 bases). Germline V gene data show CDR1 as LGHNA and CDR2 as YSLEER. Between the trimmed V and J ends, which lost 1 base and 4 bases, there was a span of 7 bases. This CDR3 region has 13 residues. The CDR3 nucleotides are TGCGCCAGCAGCCAAGGACAGCTCTATGGCTACACCTTC. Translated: CASSQGQLYGYTF.

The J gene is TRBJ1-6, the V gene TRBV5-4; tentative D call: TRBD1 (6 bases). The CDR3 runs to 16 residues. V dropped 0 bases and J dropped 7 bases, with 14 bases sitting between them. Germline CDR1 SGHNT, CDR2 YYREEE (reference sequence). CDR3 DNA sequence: TGTGCCAGCAGCTTGGGAGGGGGGGTTAGGAATTCACCCCTCCACTTT. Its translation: CASSLGGGVRNSPLHF.

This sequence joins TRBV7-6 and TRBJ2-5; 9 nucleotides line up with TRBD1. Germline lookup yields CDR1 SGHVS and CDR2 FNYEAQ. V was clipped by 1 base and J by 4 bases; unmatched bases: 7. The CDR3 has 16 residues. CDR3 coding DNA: TGTGCCAGCAGCTTAGTCCCGGGACAGGGTGGAGAGACCCAGTACTTC. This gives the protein CASSLVPGQGGETQYF.

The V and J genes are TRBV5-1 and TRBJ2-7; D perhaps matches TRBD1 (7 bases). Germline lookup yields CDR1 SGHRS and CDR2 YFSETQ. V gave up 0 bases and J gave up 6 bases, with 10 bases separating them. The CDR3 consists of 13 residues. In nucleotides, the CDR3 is TGCGCCAGCAGCTTGGGACAGGGAGGCGAGCAGTACTTC. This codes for CASSLGQGGEQYF.